These 9 T cell receptor beta chains were sequenced from one sample in a study of OX40 agonist ivuxolimab in advanced cancers. This table comes from immunoSEQ multiplex PCR, and its TCRdb copy is limited to in-frame clones, with some not included. In the table there are 55,000 to 65,000 clones, over 80% of which are singletons. The sample was CD4+ or CD8+ T cells sorted from blood, taken in a trial of the OX40 agonist ivuxolimab. The receptor set was obtained from an adult with an advanced solid tumor such as melanoma, head and neck, liver or kidney cancer.

The J gene is TRBJ2-3, the V gene TRBV6-5; perhaps TRBD2 as D (5 bases). The CDR3 length is 14 residues. V lost 2 bases, J lost 2 bases, and 8 bases lay in between. The germline V gene encodes CDR1 MNHEY and CDR2 SVGAGI. This chain's CDR3 is CASSYTDYTDTQYF. The CDR3 DNA is TGTGCCAGCAGTTACACAGACTACACAGATACGCAGTATTTT.

The chain combines TRBV7-2 with TRBJ2-2; D gene ambiguous. V was pared by 6 bases and J by 0 bases, with 8 bases between. The CDR3 has 14 amino acids. Germline-derived CDR1 and CDR2 are SGHTA and FQGNSA. CDR3 residues: CASRVQPNTGELFF. The DNA of the CDR3 is TGTGCCAGCAGAGTGCAGCCGAACACCGGGGAGCTGTTTTTT. Supplemented by reference TRBV7-2 and TRBJ2-2, the full variable domain reads GAGVSQSPSNKVTEKGKDVELRCDPISGHTALYWYRQSLGQGLEFLIYFQGNSAPDKSGLPSDRFSAERTGGSVSTLTIQRTQQEDSAVYLCASRVQPNTGELFFGEGSRLTVL.

This chain joins TRBV15 and TRBJ2-7; possible D gene TRBD1, 6 bases. The germline CDR1 and CDR2 sequences are LNHNV and YYDKDF (reference sequence). V was clipped by 0 bases and J by 7 bases, with 13 bases between them. The CDR3 length is 14 residues. The CDR3 loop reads CATSRDYRVGEQYF. CDR3 coding DNA: TGTGCCACCAGCAGAGATTACAGGGTCGGGGAGCAGTACTTC. Drawing the rest from reference TRBV15 and TRBJ2-7, the complete variable domain is DAMVIQNPRYQVTQFGKPVTLSCSQTLNHNVMYWYQQKSSQAPKLLFHYYDKDFNNEADTPDNFQSRRPNTSFCFLDIRSPGLGDTAMYLCATSRDYRVGEQYFGPGTRLTVT.

This clone was seen only a few times. The chain is built from TRBV6-1 and TRBJ1-1, with D perhaps matching TRBD1 (6 bases). Germline CDR1 reads MNHNS; CDR2 reads SASEGT. V gave up 1 base and J gave up 4 bases, with 13 bases separating them. The CDR3 runs 15 residues. CDR3 sequence: CASSEVGGGVTEAFF. CDR3 coding DNA: TGTGCCAGCAGTGAAGTGGGGGGGGGCGTCACTGAAGCTTTCTTT.

This clone was recorded once. The chain uses TRBV27 and TRBJ2-1; TRBD2 matches 11 bases. Germline V gives CDR1 MNHEY, CDR2 SMNVEV (reference sequence). V dropped 5 bases and J dropped 7; count of bases not matched to a gene: 10. CDR3 size: 16 residues. DNA of the CDR3: TGTGCCAGCAGTCCCCCGGGTAGCGGGAGGGGTAATGAGCAGTTCTTC. Translated, it gives CASSPPGSGRGNEQFF.

V and J are TRBV5-8 and TRBJ1-3, with TRBD1 matching 7 bases. Germline assignment: CDR1 SGHTS and CDR2 YDEGEE. V trimming: 4 bases; J trimming: 2 bases; junction bases outside the gene matches: 0. The CDR3 is 13 residues long. CDR3 nucleotide sequence: TGTGCCAGCAGCGGGACAGCTGGAAACACCATATATTTT. Its protein is CASSGTAGNTIYF.

The chain links TRBV25-1 to TRBJ2-5, with a weak D call TRBD1 (6 bases). The length of the CDR3 is 17 residues. V was cut by 1 base and J by 0 bases, with 15 bases left in between. Germline V gives CDR1 MGHDK, CDR2 SYGVNS. The CDR3 loop reads CASSELAWTEYQETQYF. CDR3 nucleotide sequence: TGTGCCAGCAGTGAATTAGCCTGGACAGAGTACCAAGAGACCCAGTACTTC.

This clone was counted once. The chain links TRBV19 to TRBJ1-5; 9 bases line up with TRBD1. J gave up 0 bases and V 6 bases, and 6 bases lay outside the gene matches. The CDR3 extends over 16 amino acids. Germline V gives CDR1 LNHDA, CDR2 SQIVND (reference sequence). The CDR3 sequence is CASRQGAVYSNQPQHF. DNA of the CDR3: TGTGCCAGTAGACAGGGGGCCGTCTATAGCAATCAGCCCCAGCATTTT.

Here the CDR3 reads CASFGGVKPPLNTEAFF. The DNA for the CDR3 is TGTGCCAGCTTCGGGGGGGTGAAACCGCCTTTGAACACTGAAGCTTTCTTT. The chain combines TRBV7-9 with TRBJ1-1; maybe TRBD1 (5 bases). Germline V lookup: CDR1 SEHNR, CDR2 FQNEAQ (reference sequence). Trimming stripped 8 bases from V and 0 bases from J, with 22 bases between. This CDR3 spans 17 amino acids.